This TCR beta chain emerged from a study of Ad26.COV2.S vaccination and SARS-CoV-2 variants. Study-wide context: Donor was assigned to the Ad26.COV2.S arm of trial COV1001.

The CDR3 totals 18 residues. Unmatched junction bases numbered 11, after V lost 5 bases and J lost 0 bases. Per germline, CDR1 MNHEY and CDR2 SVGEGT. As to treatment: around 19 received Ad26.COV2.S at low or high dose, single or two shots; 5 received placebo; per-sample allocation not given. Sample collection was performed on day 63 after the first vaccine or placebo injection. Vaccination employed an Ad26 vector expressing the Wuhan-strain SARS-CoV-2 spike. Assay used: immunoSEQ multiplex PCR; TCRdb lists only in-frame clones, some missing. The sample lists around 300,000 clones, about nine tenths occurring once.

Sequences were derived from peripheral blood, sampled in a trial of Ad26.COV2.S vaccine versus placebo. The chain is built from TRBV6-2 or TRBV6-3 and TRBJ1-4; 8 bases agree with TRBD1. The clonotype comes from a person between 18 and 59 years old who received the Ad26.COV2.S COVID-19 vaccine or a placebo. CDR3 sequence (DNA): TGTGCCAGCAGTGACCGTTCGGGACAGGCTGCAACTAATGAAAAACTGTTTTTT. As protein: CASSDRSGQAATNEKLFF.